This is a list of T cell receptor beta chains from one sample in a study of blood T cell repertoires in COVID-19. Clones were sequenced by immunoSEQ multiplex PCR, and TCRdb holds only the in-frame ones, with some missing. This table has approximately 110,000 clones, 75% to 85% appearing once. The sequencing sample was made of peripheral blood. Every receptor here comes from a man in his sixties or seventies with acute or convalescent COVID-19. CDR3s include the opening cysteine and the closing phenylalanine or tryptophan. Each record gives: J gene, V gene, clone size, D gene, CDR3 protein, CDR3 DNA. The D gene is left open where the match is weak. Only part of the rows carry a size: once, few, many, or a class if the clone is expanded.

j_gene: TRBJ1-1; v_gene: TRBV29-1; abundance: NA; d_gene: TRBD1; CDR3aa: CSVSDRGMNTEAFF; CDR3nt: TGCAGCGTATCGGACAGGGGAATGAACACTGAAGCTTTCTTT
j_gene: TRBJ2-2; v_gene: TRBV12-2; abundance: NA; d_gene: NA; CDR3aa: CASRFSGFNTGELFF; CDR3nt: TGTGCAAGTCGCTTTTCAGGGTTCAACACCGGGGAGCTGTTTTTT
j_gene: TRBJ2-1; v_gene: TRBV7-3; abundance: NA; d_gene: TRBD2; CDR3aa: CASSPPGGSYNEQFF; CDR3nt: TGTGCCAGCAGCCCGCCGGGGGGGTCCTACAATGAGCAGTTCTTC
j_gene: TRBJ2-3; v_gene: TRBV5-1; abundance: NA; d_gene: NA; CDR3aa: CASSLGQLRADTQYF; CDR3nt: TGCGCCAGCAGCTTAGGACAGCTTCGAGCTGATACGCAGTATTTT
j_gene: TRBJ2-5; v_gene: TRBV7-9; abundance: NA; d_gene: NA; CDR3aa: CASSLIDGSPLETQYF; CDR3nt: TGTGCCAGCAGCTTAATTGACGGGAGCCCGCTGGAGACCCAGTACTTC
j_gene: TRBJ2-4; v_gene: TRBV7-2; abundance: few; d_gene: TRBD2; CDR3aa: CASSLVVGTTRNIQYF; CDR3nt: TGTGCCAGCAGCTTAGTAGTCGGGACTACCAGGAACATTCAGTACTTC
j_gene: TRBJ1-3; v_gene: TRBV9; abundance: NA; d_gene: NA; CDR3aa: CASSVVGSPTGNTIYF; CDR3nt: TGTGCCAGCAGCGTAGTGGGCTCTCCAACTGGAAACACCATATATTTT
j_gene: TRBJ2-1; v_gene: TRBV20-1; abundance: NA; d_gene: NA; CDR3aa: CSASELANYNEQFF; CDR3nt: TGCAGTGCTAGTGAGTTAGCGAACTACAATGAGCAGTTCTTC
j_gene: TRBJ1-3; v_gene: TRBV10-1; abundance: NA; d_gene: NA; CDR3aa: CASSVSPGNTIYF; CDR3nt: TGCGCCAGCAGTGTCTCTCCTGGAAACACCATATATTTT
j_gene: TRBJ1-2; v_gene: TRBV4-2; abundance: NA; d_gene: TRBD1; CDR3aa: CASSTTGTGEAGGYTF; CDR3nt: TGTGCCAGCAGCACAACCGGGACAGGGGAAGCGGGGGGCTACACCTTC
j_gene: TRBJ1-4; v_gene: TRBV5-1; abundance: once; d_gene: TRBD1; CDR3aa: CASSSNLRQGGNEKLFF; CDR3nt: TGCGCCAGCAGCTCAAATCTCAGACAGGGCGGTAATGAAAAACTGTTTTTT
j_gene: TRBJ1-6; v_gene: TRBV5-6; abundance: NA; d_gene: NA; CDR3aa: CASSLTGSYNSPLHF; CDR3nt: TGTGCCAGCAGCCTAACGGGTTCCTATAATTCACCCCTCCACTTT
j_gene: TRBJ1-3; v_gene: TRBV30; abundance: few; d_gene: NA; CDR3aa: CAWSLAGVGNTIYF; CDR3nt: TGTGCCTGGAGTTTGGCCGGGGTGGGAAACACCATATATTTT
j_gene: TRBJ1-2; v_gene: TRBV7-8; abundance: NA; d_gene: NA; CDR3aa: CASSNRAGSYGYTF; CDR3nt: TGTGCCAGCAGCAACAGGGCGGGCTCCTATGGCTACACCTTC
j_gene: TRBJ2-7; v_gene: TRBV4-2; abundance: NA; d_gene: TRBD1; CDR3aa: CASSQATGLEQYF; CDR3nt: TGTGCCAGCAGCCAAGCGACAGGGTTGGAGCAGTACTTC
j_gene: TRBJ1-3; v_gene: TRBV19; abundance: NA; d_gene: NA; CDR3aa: CASSTGGSGNTIYF; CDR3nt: TGTGCCAGTAGTACCGGGGGCTCTGGAAACACCATATATTTT
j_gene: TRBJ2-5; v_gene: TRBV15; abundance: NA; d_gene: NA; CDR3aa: CATSRDGNSEVQYF; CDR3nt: TGTGCCACCAGCAGAGACGGAAATTCCGAGGTCCAGTACTTC
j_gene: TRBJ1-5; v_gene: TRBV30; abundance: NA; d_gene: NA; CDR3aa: CAWNRGWNQPQHF; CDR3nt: TGTGCCTGGAATAGGGGGTGGAATCAGCCCCAGCATTTT
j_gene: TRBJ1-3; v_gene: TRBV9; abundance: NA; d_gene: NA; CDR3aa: CASSAHLSEGNTIYF; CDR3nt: TGTGCCAGCAGCGCCCACCTTTCGGAGGGAAACACCATATATTTT
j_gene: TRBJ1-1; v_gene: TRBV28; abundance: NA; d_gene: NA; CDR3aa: CASSPLAGEAFF; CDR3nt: TGTGCCAGCAGCCCCCTAGCGGGTGAAGCTTTCTTT
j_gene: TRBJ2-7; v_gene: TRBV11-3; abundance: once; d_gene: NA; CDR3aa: CASSRGPAYEQYF; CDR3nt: TGTGCCAGCAGCCGAGGGCCCGCCTACGAGCAGTACTTC
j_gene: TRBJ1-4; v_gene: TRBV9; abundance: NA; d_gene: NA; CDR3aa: CASSTSGQNEKLFF; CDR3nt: TGTGCCAGCAGCACGTCTGGACAGAATGAAAAACTGTTTTTT
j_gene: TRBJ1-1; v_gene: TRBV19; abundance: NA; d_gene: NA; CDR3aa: CASSIGLAEAFF; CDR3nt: TGTGCCAGTAGTATAGGACTTGCTGAAGCTTTCTTT
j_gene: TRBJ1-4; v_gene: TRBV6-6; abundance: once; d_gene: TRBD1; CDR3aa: CASRRFAGGQGREKLFF; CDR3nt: TGTGCCAGCAGGCGATTCGCCGGGGGACAGGGAAGGGAAAAACTGTTTTTT
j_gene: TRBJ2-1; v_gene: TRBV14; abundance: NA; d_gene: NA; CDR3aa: CASSPSGGQGTNEQFF; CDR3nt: TGTGCCAGCAGCCCTAGCGGAGGACAGGGTACCAATGAGCAGTTCTTC
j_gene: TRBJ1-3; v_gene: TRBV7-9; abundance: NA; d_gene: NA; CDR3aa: CASSFTRGGRGNTIYF; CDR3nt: TGTGCCAGCAGCTTCACCCGCGGGGGAAGGGGAAACACCATATATTTT
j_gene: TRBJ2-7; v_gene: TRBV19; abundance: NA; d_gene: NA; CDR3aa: CASSIGDKALSSLYF; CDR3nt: TGTGCCAGTAGTATCGGCGACAAGGCCTTATCCTCCTTGTACTTC
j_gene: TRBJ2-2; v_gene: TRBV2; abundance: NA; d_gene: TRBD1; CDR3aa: CASRRGQTNTGELFF; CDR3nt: TGTGCCAGCAGGAGGGGACAGACGAACACCGGGGAGCTGTTTTTT
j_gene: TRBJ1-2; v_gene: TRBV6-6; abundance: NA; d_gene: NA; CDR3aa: CASSLSGANYGYTF; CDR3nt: TGTGCCAGCAGTCTTTCAGGGGCTAACTATGGCTACACCTTC
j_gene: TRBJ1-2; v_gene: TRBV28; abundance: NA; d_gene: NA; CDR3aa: CASSFPGIVNGYTF; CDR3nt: TGTGCCAGCAGTTTTCCAGGGATAGTCAATGGCTACACCTTC
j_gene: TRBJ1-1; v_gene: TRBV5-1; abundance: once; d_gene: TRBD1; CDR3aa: CASSLTGGTEAFF; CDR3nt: TGCGCCAGCAGCCTGACAGGGGGCACTGAAGCTTTCTTT
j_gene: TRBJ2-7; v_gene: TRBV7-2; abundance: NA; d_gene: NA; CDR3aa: CASSLSVTYEQYF; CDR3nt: TGTGCCAGCAGCTTAAGCGTAACCTACGAGCAGTACTTC
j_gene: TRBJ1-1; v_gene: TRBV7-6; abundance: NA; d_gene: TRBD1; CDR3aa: CASSLGTGSGNTEAFF; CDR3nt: TGTGCCAGCAGCTTAGGGACAGGGTCGGGGAACACTGAAGCTTTCTTT
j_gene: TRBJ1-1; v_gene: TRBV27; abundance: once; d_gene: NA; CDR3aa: CASSLSRATGLNTEAFF; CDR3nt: TGTGCCAGCAGTTTATCGAGGGCCACAGGGCTAAACACTGAAGCTTTCTTT
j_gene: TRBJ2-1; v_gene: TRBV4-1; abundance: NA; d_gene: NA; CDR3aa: CASSRALGRGKDNEQFF; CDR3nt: TGCGCCAGCAGCAGAGCCCTCGGAAGGGGAAAAGACAATGAGCAGTTCTTC
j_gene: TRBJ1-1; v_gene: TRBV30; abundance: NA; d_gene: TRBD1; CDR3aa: CAWSAGGMNTEAFF; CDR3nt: TGTGCCTGGAGTGCAGGGGGGATGAACACTGAAGCTTTCTTT
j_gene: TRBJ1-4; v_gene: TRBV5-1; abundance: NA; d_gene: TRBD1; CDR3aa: CASGQGSTNEKLFF; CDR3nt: TGCGCCAGCGGACAGGGATCTACTAATGAAAAACTGTTTTTT
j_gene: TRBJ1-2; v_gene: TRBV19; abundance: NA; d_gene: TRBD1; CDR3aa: CASSITGQGVGYTF; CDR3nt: TGTGCCAGTAGTATAACTGGACAGGGGGTTGGCTACACCTTC
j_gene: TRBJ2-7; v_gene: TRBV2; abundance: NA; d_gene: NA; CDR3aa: CASRTGDLYEQYF; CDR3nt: TGTGCCAGCAGGACTGGCGATCTCTACGAGCAGTACTTC
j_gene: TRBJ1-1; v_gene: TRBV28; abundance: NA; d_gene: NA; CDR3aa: CASSTDGENTEAFF; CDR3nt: TGTGCCAGCAGCACGGACGGGGAGAACACTGAAGCTTTCTTT
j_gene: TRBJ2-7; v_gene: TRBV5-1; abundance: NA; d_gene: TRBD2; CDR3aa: CASSSYSGEYEQYF; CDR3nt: TGCGCCAGCAGCTCGTATAGCGGGGAGTACGAGCAGTACTTC
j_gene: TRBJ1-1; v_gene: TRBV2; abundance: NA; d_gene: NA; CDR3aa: CASRDSLNTEAFF; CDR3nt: TGTGCCAGCAGGGACAGCCTGAACACTGAAGCTTTCTTT
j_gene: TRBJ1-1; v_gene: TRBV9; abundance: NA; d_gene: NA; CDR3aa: CASSPIGQNTEAFF; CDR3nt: TGTGCCAGCAGCCCAATCGGACAGAACACTGAAGCTTTCTTT
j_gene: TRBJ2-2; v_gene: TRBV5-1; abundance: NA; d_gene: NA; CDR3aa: CASSFSPLGGERTGELFF; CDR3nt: TGCGCCAGCAGCTTCTCCCCCCTCGGAGGGGAGAGGACCGGGGAGCTGTTTTTT
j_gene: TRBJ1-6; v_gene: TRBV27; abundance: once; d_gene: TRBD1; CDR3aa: CASSSRQGSSYNSPLHF; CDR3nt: TGTGCCAGCAGTTCTCGACAGGGGAGCTCCTATAATTCACCCCTCCACTTT
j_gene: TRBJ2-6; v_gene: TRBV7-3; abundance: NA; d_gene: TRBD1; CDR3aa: CASSPNRQGLRSGANVLTF; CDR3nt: TGTGCCAGCAGCCCTAATAGACAGGGTCTACGCTCTGGGGCCAACGTCCTGACTTTC
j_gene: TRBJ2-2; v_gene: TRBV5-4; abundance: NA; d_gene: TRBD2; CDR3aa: CASSPLAGETGELFF; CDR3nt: TGTGCCAGCAGCCCCCTAGCGGGAGAGACCGGGGAGCTGTTTTTT
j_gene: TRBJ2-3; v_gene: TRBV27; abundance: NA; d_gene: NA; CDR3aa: CASRAGLVSDTQYF; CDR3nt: TGTGCCAGCAGAGCGGGTCTTGTCTCCGATACGCAGTATTTT
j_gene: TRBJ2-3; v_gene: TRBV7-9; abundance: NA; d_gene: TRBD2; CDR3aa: CASGGRAHTDTQYF; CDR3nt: TGTGCCAGCGGCGGGAGGGCCCACACAGATACGCAGTATTTT